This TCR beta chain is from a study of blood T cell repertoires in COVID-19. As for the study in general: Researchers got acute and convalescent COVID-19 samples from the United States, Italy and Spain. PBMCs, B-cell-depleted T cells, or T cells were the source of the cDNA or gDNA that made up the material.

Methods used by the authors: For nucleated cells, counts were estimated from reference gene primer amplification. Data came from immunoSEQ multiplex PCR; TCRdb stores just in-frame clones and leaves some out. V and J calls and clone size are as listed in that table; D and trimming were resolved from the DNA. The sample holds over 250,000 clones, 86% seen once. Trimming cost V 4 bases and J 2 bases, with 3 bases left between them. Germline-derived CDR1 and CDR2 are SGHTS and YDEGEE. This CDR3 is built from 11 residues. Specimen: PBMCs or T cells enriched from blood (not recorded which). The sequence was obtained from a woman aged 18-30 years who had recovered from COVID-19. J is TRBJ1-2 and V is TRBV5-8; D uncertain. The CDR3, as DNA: TGTGCCAGCAGCCTCAACTATGGCTACACCTTC. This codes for CASSLNYGYTF.